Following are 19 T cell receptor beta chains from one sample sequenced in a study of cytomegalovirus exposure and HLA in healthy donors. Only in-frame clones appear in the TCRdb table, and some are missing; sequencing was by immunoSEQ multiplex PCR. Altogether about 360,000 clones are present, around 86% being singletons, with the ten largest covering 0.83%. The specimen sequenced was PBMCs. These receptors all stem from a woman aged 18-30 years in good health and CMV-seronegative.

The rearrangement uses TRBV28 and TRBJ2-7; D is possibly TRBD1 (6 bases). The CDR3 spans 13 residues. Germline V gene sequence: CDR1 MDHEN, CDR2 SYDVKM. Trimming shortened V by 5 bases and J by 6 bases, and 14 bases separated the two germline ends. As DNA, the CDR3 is TGTGCCAGCAGTAGGGACATTCTCGGCGAGCAGTACTTC. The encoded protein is CASSRDILGEQYF.

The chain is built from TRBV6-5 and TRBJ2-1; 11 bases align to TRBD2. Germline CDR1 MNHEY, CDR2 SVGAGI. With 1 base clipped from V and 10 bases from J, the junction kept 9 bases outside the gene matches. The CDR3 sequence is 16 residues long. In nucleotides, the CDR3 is TGTGCCAGCAGTTACTTAGCGGGGGGGAGCAATATAGAGCAGTTCTTC. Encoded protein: CASSYLAGGSNIEQFF.

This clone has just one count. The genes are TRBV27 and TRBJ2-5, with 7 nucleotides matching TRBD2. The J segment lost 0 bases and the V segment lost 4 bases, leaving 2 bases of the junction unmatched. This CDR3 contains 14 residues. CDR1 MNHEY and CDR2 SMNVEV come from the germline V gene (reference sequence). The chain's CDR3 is CASSWGGDQETQYF. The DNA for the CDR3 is TGTGCCAGCAGTTGGGGGGGGGACCAAGAGACCCAGTACTTC.

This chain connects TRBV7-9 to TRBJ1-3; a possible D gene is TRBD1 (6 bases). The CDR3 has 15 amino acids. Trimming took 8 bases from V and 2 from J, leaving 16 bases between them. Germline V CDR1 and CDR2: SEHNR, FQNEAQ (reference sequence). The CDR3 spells CASLVISGAGNTIYF. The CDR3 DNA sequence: TGTGCCAGCCTAGTAATATCAGGGGCTGGAAACACCATATATTTT.

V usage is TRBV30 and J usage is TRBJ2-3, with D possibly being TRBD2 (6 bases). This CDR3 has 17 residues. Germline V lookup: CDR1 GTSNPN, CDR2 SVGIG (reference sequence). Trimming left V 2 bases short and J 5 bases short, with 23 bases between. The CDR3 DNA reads TGTGCCTGGAGTCGCTTGGGGGGAGTCCGACCAGGAGATACGCAGTATTTT. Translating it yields CAWSRLGGVRPGDTQYF.

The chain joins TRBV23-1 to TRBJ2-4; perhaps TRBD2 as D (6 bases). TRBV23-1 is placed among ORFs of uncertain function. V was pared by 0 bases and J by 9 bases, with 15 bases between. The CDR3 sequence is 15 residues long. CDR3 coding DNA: TGCGCCAGCAGTCAATCTCCCGGGGTGGGGGGCATTCAGTACTTC. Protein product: CASSQSPGVGGIQYF.

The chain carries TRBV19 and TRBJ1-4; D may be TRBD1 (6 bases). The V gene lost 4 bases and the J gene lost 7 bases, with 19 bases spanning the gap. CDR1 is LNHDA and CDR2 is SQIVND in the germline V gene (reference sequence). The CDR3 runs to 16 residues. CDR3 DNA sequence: TGTGCCAGTAGTACAAGACAGGCCGGACGTAGTGAAAAACTGTTTTTT. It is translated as CASSTRQAGRSEKLFF. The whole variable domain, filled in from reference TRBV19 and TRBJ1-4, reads DGGITQSPKYLFRKEGQNVTLSCEQNLNHDAMYWYRQDPGQGLRLIYYSQIVNDFQKGDIAEGYSVSREKKESFPLTVTSAQKNPTAFYLCASSTRQAGRSEKLFFGSGTQLSVL.

This CDR3 is CASSHQAGGKGTDTQYF. CDR3 bases: TGTGCCAGCAGCCATCAAGCGGGAGGGAAGGGCACAGATACGCAGTATTTT. The rearrangement links TRBV7-3 to TRBJ2-3, with 10 bases that match TRBD2. Germline values: CDR1 SGHTA, CDR2 FQGTGA. The CDR3 extends over 17 amino acids. V trimming: 5 bases; J trimming: 1 base; junction bases outside the gene matches: 9.

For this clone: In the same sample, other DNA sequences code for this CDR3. CDR3 coding DNA: TGTGCCAGCAGTTTAGCAGGCAACACTGAAGCTTTCTTT. Translation gives CASSLAGNTEAFF. The V and J genes are TRBV27 and TRBJ1-1; D unresolved. V was trimmed by 2 bases and J by 2 bases, leaving 6 bases between them. CDR1 MNHEY and CDR2 SMNVEV come from the germline V gene (reference sequence). This CDR3 spans 13 amino acids.

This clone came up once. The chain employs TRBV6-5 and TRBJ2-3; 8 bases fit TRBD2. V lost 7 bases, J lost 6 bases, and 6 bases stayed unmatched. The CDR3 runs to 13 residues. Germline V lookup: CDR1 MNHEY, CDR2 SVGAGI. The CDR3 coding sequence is TGTGCCAGCAAGGGACTAGGGGGGGATACGCAGTATTTT. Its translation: CASKGLGGDTQYF.

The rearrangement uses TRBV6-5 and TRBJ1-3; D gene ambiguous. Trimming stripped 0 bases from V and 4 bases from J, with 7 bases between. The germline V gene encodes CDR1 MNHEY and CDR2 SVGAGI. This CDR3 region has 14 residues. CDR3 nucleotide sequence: TGTGCCAGCAGTTACTCCGGGATGGGAAACACCATATATTTT. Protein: CASSYSGMGNTIYF.

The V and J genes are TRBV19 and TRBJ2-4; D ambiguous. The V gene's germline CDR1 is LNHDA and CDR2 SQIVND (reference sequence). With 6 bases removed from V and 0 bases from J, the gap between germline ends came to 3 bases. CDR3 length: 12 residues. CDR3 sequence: CASSLAKNIQYF. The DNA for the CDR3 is TGTGCCAGTAGCCTAGCCAAAAACATTCAGTACTTC. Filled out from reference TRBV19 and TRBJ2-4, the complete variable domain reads DGGITQSPKYLFRKEGQNVTLSCEQNLNHDAMYWYRQDPGQGLRLIYYSQIVNDFQKGDIAEGYSVSREKKESFPLTVTSAQKNPTAFYLCASSLAKNIQYFGAGTRLSVL.

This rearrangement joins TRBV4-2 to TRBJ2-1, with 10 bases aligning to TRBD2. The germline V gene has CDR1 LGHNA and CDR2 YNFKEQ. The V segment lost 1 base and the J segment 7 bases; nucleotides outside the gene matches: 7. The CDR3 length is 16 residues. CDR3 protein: CASSQGAGGPVNEQFF. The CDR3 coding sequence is TGTGCCAGCAGCCAAGGAGCGGGAGGGCCTGTGAATGAGCAGTTCTTC.

CDR3 protein: CASSHRVIGELFF. The CDR3 region has the DNA TGTGCCAGCAGCCACAGGGTAATCGGGGAGCTGTTTTTT. The chain links TRBV11-2 to TRBJ2-2; D may be TRBD1 (6 bases). V shed 5 bases and J shed 7 bases, with 11 bases lying between them. Germline V CDR1 and CDR2: SGHAT, FQNNGV. The CDR3 has 13 amino acids.

CDR3 DNA sequence: TGTGCCAGCAGCTTATCCAGGGAGGGTTCACCCCTCCACTTT. It is translated as CASSLSREGSPLHF. This chain connects TRBV7-9 to TRBJ1-6; possible D gene TRBD1, 5 bases. V was trimmed by 2 bases and J by 9 bases, leaving 11 bases between them. The CDR3 contains 14 residues. CDR1 SEHNR and CDR2 FQNEAQ come from the germline V gene (reference sequence).

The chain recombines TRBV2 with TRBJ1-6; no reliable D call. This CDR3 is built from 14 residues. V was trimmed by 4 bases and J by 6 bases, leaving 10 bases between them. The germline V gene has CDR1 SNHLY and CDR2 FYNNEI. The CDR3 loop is CASSGPLSNSPLHF. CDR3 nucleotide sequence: TGTGCCAGCAGTGGCCCGTTGAGTAATTCACCCCTCCACTTT.

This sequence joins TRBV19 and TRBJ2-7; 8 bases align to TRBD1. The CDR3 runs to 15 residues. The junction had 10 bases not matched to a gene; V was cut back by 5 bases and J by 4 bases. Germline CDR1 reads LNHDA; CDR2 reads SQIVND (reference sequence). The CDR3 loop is CASSAGGQAGYEQYF. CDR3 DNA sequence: TGTGCCAGTAGTGCCGGGGGACAGGCAGGGTACGAGCAGTACTTC.

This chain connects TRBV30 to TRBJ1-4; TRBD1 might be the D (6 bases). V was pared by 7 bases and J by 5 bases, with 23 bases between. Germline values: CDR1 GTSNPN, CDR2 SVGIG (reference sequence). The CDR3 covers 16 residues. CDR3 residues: CASMGGARESNEKLFF. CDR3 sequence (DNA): TGTGCCTCTATGGGGGGGGCGAGGGAGTCAAATGAAAAACTGTTTTTT.

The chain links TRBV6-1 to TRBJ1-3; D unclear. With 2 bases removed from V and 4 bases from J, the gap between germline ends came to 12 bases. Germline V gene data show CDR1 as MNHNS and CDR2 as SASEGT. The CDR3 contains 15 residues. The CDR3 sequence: CASSEQAGYGNTIYF. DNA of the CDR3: TGTGCCAGCAGTGAACAAGCGGGGTACGGAAACACCATATATTTT.